This TCR beta chain was captured in a study of regulatory T cells in long-lasting Graves disease. General study findings and limits: With a small sample size, accuracy may have been reduced. There were preferences for TRBV28, TRBJ1-2 and TRBJ2-5 in persistent disease.

This clonotype was counted at least ten times. Its matching antigen is unknown. V was pared by 6 bases and J by 0 bases, with 6 bases between. The CDR3 extends over 13 amino acids. In germline, CDR1 is SNHLY, CDR2 FYNNEI. Libraries of TCR beta came from iRepertoire HTBI primers plus Arm-PCR of CDR3 regions. TCRdb reprocessed the multiplex PCR reads via MiXCR and lists one record per CDR3 protein. Among 350,000 to 400,000 distinct CDR3 sequences listed, around 15% were seen once. Documented time point: newly diagnosed GD, antithyroid drugs for less than 3 months. PBMC RNA served as the TCR library source. The data also belong to a second study, concerning T cells in Graves' hyperthyroidism and ophthalmopathy. According to that study: Disease duration under 2 months; hyperthyroidism patients were aged 18 to 65. For ophthalmopathy, model prediction preceded onset by a median approximately 6 months.

The V gene is TRBV2, the J gene TRBJ1-5; unclear D gene. The TCR comes from a woman between 18 and 29 years old with Graves disease. The sequencing here drew on peripheral blood mononuclear cells (PBMCs), taken at new diagnosis, from a patient treated with antithyroid drugs. The CDR3 nucleotides read TGTGCCAGCAGGGTAGATAGCAATCAGCCCCAGCATTTT. Encoded protein: CASRVDSNQPQHF.